This TCR beta chain is drawn from a study of T cells after yellow fever vaccination (dated by TCRdb to about 2019). Regarding the study in general: Libraries from fractions with low cell numbers were prepared with the SMART-Seq v4 Ultra Low Input RNA kit. To follow T-cell clones before and after primary and booster YFV17D yellow fever vaccination, bulk TCR alpha and beta repertoires were sequenced over time. Two healthy male donors, one aged 18 to 30 and one aged 30 to 40 years, were included in the cohort. Blood samples were taken at several timepoints before and after primary and secondary immunization, and bulk PBMC replicates and cell subsets were isolated. What the research found in general, with its limitations: Only two donors were included in the study, so the extent to which the findings can be generalized is limited. Computational filtering was required because FACS-sorted repertoires could contain abundant contaminating clonotypes from the bulk population. Compared with the primary T-cell response, the secondary T-cell response was weaker but faster, peaking on day 5 rather than day 15. A small fraction of clonotypes appeared in both the CD4 and CD8 compartments, likely as a result of convergent recombination. After the booster, most clones that had expanded after primary vaccination were detected again (almost 97% of CD4 and 70% to 90% of CD8), suggesting broad maintenance of memory.

This clonotype was seen more than once but under ten times. Its antigen specificity is not known. Per-base quality was not reported, and no clone a single base away is much larger than it. TCR cDNA was made using 5'RACE template switching, a step that added a universal primer site and unique molecular identifiers. Priming of cDNA synthesis was performed from both the TCR alpha and TCR beta constant segments. Two PCR steps were used to amplify libraries, with sample barcodes and sequencing adapters being added in the second step. Sequencing of libraries was performed on Illumina HiSeq 2500 (2x100 bp) or NovaSeq (2x150 bp). For the original study's pipeline: MIGEC handled demultiplexing of reads and collapsing into UMI consensus sequences, while MiXCR performed V(D)J alignment. Vaccine-responding clonotypes were identified with edgeR using replicate PBMC samples, with FDR below 0.01 and a log2 fold change above 5 up to day 15 being required. Bulk clonotypes were assigned CD4 or CD8 identity according to which sequenced CD4 or CD8 repertoire held them at higher abundance. Clones were called with MiXCR by TCRdb after fastp trimmed the public reads at Q25, and only in-frame beta chains were retained. Rows with a matching CDR3 protein are joined into one entry that keeps the most common DNA and genes. The V and J calls were not made by the authors but by TCRdb's processing. For this sample there are approximately 610,000 distinct CDR3 sequences; 17% appear just once. In total, the top ten clones hold roughly 17% of the sample.

The meaning of the sample's treatment or condition label: live attenuated yellow fever vaccine strain. At each blood-draw timepoint, two biological replicates of bulk PBMCs were obtained. PBMCs were isolated from peripheral blood using a standard Ficoll-Paque protocol. TriZol was used to extract RNA from bulk PBMCs, from CD4 and CD8 fractions, and from dextramer-positive and dextramer-negative fractions. Sequences LNHNV (CDR1) and YYDKDF (CDR2) are obtained from the germline V gene (reference sequence). V is trimmed back by 3 bases and J by 7 bases, and the junction contains 6 bases that no gene match accounts for. Spanning cysteine to phenylalanine, the CDR3 consists of 15 amino acids. The retained sequence is limited to the CDR3, 45 bases, with the frame set at the first base.

Source: PBMCs, taken 5 days after the first yellow fever vaccination. This receptor was obtained from a man between 18 and 35 years old who received the YFV17D yellow fever vaccine. The receptor chain draws on TRBV15 and TRBJ2-6; 7 bases in the junction line up with TRBD1. The CDR3 is CATSRRQGNANVLTF. In nucleotide form, the sequence is TGTGCCACCAGCAGGCGACAGGGTAACGCCAACGTCCTGACTTTC.